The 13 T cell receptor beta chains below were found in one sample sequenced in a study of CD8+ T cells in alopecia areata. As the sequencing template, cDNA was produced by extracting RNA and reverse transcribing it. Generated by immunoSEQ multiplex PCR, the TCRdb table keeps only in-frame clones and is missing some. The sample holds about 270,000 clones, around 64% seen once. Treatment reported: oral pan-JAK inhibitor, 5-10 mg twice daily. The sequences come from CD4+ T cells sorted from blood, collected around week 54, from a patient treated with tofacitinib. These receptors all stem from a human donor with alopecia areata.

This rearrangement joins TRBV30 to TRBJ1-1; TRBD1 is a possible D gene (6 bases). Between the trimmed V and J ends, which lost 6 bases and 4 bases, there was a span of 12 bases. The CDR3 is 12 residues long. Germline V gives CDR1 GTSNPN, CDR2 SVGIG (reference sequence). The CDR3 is CACRQDLTEAFF. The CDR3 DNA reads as TGTGCCTGCCGACAGGATCTCACTGAAGCTTTCTTT.

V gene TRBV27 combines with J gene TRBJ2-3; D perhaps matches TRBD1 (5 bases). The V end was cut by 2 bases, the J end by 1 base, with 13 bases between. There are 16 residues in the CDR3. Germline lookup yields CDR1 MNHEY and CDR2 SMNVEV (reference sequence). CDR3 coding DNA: TGTGCCAGCAGTTTAGGGTACAGGACCCGCACAGATACGCAGTATTTT. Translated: CASSLGYRTRTDTQYF.

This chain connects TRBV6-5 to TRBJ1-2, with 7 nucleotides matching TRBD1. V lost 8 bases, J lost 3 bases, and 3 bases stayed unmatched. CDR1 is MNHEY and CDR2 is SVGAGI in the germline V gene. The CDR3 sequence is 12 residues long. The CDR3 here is CASGDRDYGYTF. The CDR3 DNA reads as TGTGCCAGCGGCGACAGGGACTATGGCTACACCTTC.

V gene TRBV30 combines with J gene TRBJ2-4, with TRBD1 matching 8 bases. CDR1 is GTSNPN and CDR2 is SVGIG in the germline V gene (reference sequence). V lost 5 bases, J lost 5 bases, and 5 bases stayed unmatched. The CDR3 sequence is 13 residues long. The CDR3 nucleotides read TGTGCCTGGGCGACAGGGGCTCAAAACATTCAGTACTTC. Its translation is CAWATGAQNIQYF.

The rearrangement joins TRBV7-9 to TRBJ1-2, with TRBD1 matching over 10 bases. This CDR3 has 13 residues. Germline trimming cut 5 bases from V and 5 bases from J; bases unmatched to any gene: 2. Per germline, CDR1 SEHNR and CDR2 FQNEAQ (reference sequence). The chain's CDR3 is CASSQGQGYGYTF. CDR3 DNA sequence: TGTGCCAGCAGCCAGGGACAGGGGTATGGCTACACCTTC.

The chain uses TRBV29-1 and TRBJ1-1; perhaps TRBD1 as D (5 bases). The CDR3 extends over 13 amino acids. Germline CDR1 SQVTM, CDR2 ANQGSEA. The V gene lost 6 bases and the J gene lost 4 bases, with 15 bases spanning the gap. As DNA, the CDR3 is TGCAGCGTAGTTCCGGGGACCGGCACTGAAGCTTTCTTT. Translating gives CSVVPGTGTEAFF.

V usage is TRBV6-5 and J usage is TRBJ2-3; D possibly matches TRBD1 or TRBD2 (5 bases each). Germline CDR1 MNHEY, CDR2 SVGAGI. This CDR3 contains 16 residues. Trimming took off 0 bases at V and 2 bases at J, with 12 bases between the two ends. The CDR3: CASSYSKWGPTDTQYF. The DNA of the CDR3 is TGTGCCAGCAGTTACTCGAAGTGGGGACCCACAGATACGCAGTATTTT.

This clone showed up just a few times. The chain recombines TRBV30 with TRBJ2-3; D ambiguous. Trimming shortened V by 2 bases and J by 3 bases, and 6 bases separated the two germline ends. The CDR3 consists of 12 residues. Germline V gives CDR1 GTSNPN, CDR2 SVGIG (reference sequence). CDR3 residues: CAWSQMTDTQYF. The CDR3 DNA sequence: TGTGCCTGGAGTCAGATGACAGATACGCAGTATTTT.

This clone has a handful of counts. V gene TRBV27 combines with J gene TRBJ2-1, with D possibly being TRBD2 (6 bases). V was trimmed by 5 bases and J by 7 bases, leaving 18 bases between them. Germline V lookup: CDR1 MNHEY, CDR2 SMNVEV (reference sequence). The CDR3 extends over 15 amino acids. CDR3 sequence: CASSPPYAGRNEQFF. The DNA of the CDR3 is TGTGCCAGCAGTCCCCCATATGCGGGAAGAAATGAGCAGTTCTTC.

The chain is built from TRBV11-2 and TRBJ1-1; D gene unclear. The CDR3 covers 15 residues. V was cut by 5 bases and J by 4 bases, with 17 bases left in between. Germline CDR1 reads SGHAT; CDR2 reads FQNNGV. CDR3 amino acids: CASSPRTQEVTEAFF. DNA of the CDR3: TGTGCCAGCAGCCCCAGGACCCAGGAGGTCACTGAAGCTTTCTTT.

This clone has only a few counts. The CDR3 DNA follows: TGTGCCAGCAGTAAAGGGGGCGAGAATTCACCCCTCCACTTT. Its protein product is CASSKGGENSPLHF. The V and J genes are TRBV6-6 and TRBJ1-6; the match to TRBD1 covers 7 bases. The trim removed 5 bases at V and 7 bases at J, leaving 5 bases unmatched. The V gene's germline CDR1 is MNHNY and CDR2 SVGAGI (reference sequence). This CDR3 spans 14 amino acids.

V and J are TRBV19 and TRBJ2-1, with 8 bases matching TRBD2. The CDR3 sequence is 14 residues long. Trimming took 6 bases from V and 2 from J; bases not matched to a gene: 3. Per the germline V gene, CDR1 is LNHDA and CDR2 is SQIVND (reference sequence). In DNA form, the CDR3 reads TGTGCCAGTAGACCGGGACTAGCCTACAATGAGCAGTTCTTC. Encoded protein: CASRPGLAYNEQFF. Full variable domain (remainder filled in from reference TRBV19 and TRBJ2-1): DGGITQSPKYLFRKEGQNVTLSCEQNLNHDAMYWYRQDPGQGLRLIYYSQIVNDFQKGDIAEGYSVSREKKESFPLTVTSAQKNPTAFYLCASRPGLAYNEQFFGPGTRLTVL.

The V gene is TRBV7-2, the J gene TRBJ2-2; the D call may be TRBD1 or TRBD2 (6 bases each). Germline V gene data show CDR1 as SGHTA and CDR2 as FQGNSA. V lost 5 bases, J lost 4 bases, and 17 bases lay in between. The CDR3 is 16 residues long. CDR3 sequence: CASSPWGARGTGELFF. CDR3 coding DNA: TGTGCCAGCAGCCCGTGGGGGGCGCGGGGCACCGGGGAGCTGTTTTTT.